Given below is one T cell receptor beta chain in context. Per the germline V gene, CDR1 is SGHNT and CDR2 is YYREEE (reference sequence). The CDR3 spans 15 residues. V lost 3 bases to trimming and J lost 2 bases; unmatched junction nucleotides: 6. Study processing details: Reference gene primer amplification yielded estimated nucleated cell counts. Data came from immunoSEQ multiplex PCR; TCRdb stores just in-frame clones and leaves some out. That table furnishes V, J and clone size, whereas the DNA furnished D and trimming. Among some 97,000 clones listed, roughly 87% were seen once. The source of the sample is a study of blood T cell repertoires in COVID-19. Study as a whole: COVID-19 samples collected from the United States, Italy and Spain covered acute and convalescent phases. PBMCs, B-cell-depleted T cells, or T cells provided the cDNA or gDNA that made up the material.

V gene TRBV5-4 combines with J gene TRBJ2-3; 7 nucleotides match TRBD2. The specimen sequenced was peripheral blood. This clonotype was obtained from a man aged 25-45 years in a cohort sampled during active COVID-19. In DNA, the CDR3 is TGTGCCAGCAGCTCACCGGGACTACTCACAGATACGCAGTATTTT. It codes for CASSSPGLLTDTQYF.